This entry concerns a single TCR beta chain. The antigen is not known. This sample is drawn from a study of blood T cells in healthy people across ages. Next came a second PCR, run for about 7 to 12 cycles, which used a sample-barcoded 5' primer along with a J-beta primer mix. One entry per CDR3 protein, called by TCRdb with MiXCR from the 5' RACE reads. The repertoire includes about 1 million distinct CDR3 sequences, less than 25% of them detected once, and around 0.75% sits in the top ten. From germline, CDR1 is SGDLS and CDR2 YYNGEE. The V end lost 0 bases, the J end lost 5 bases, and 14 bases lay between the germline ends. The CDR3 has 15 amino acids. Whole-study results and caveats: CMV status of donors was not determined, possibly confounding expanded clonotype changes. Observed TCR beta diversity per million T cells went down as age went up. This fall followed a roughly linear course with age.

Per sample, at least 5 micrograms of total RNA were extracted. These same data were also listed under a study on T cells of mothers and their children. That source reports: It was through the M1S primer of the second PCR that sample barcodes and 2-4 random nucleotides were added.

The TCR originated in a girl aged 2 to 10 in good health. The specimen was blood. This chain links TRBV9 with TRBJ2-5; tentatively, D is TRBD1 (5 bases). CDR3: CASSVDNRKGETQYF. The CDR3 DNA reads TGTGCCAGCAGCGTAGATAACAGGAAGGGGGAGACCCAGTACTTC.